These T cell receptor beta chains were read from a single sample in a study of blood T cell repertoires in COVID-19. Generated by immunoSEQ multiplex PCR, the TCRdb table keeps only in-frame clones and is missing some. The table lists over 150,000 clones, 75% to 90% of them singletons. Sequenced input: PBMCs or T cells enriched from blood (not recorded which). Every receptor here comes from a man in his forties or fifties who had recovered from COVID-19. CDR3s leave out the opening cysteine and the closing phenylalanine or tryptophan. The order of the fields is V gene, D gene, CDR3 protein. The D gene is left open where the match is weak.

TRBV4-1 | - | AGRKVGRYEQY
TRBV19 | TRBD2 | ASKTSGSETDTQY
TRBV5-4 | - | ASSTPGTEAF
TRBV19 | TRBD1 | ASRASTGGRRGYT
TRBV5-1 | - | ASSSEQGTPYNEQF
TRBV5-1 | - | ASSLSGPVTEAF
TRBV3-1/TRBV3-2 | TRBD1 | ASRQGPGYGYT
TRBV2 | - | ASRLEGGTNTEAF
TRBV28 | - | ASSPPPGLSYNEQF
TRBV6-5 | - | ASSSRVPGNSPLH
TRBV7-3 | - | ASSLREYNEQF
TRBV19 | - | ASSGGPRDPRAQH
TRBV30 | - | AYLTDSSYEQY